The rows below give T cell receptor beta chains drawn from one sample of a study of OX40 agonist ivuxolimab in advanced cancers. This table comes from immunoSEQ multiplex PCR, and its TCRdb copy is limited to in-frame clones, with some not included. Among 30,000 to 40,000 clones, around 89% were seen once, and the ten largest hold 0.5% to 0.6%. The material sequenced was CD4+ or CD8+ T cells sorted from blood, taken in a trial of the OX40 agonist ivuxolimab. These receptors were collected from an adult with an advanced solid tumor such as melanoma, head and neck, liver or kidney cancer. Both conserved end residues are part of each CDR3. The order of the fields is V gene, clone size, D gene, J gene, CDR3 length, CDR3 protein, CDR3 DNA. A D gene is named only where the DNA matches it firmly. Only part of the rows carry a size: once, few, many, or a class if the clone is expanded.

V gene: TRBV2
clone size: once
D gene: -
J gene: TRBJ1-2
CDR3 length: 16
CDR3 protein: CASLRETGMEENGYTF
CDR3 DNA: TGTGCCAGCCTCAGGGAGACAGGTATGGAGGAAAATGGCTACACCTTC

V gene: TRBV7-2
clone size: -
D gene: TRBD1
J gene: TRBJ1-2
CDR3 length: 14
CDR3 protein: CASSYRDSVYGYTF
CDR3 DNA: TGTGCCAGCAGCTACCGGGACAGCGTCTATGGCTACACCTTC

V gene: TRBV4-1
clone size: -
D gene: -
J gene: TRBJ2-1
CDR3 length: 14
CDR3 protein: CASSQEGIQNEQFF
CDR3 DNA: TGCGCCAGCAGCCAAGAGGGGATACAGAATGAGCAGTTCTTC

V gene: TRBV11-2
clone size: -
D gene: -
J gene: TRBJ2-7
CDR3 length: 13
CDR3 protein: CASSLDPRGEQYF
CDR3 DNA: TGTGCCAGCAGCTTAGATCCACGGGGGGAGCAGTACTTC

V gene: TRBV23-1
clone size: -
D gene: -
J gene: TRBJ1-5
CDR3 length: 18
CDR3 protein: CASSQSGTQGSGCQPQHF
CDR3 DNA: TGCGCCAGCAGTCAATCCGGGACCCAGGGGAGTGGTTGTCAGCCCCAGCATTTT

V gene: TRBV5-1
clone size: -
D gene: TRBD1
J gene: TRBJ1-4
CDR3 length: 16
CDR3 protein: CASSYTGGPTNEKLFF
CDR3 DNA: TGCGCCAGCAGCTATACAGGGGGCCCAACTAATGAAAAACTGTTTTTT

V gene: TRBV5-4
clone size: -
D gene: TRBD2
J gene: TRBJ2-5
CDR3 length: 17
CDR3 protein: CASSAGGRSSGGETQYF
CDR3 DNA: TGTGCCAGCAGCGCTGGAGGCAGGTCTAGCGGGGGGGAGACCCAGTACTTC

V gene: TRBV7-2
clone size: -
D gene: TRBD1
J gene: TRBJ1-2
CDR3 length: 13
CDR3 protein: CASSLAGQPLLTF
CDR3 DNA: TGTGCCAGCAGCTTAGCGGGACAGCCCTTACTCACCTTC

V gene: TRBV19
clone size: -
D gene: TRBD2
J gene: TRBJ2-7
CDR3 length: 16
CDR3 protein: CASSSPRRGSTYEQYF
CDR3 DNA: TGTGCCAGTAGTTCCCCAAGGCGGGGGTCGACCTACGAGCAGTACTTC

V gene: TRBV5-1
clone size: once
D gene: TRBD2
J gene: TRBJ2-7
CDR3 length: 15
CDR3 protein: CASSLEGTSEGEQYF
CDR3 DNA: TGCGCCAGCAGCTTGGAGGGGACTAGCGAAGGCGAGCAGTACTTC

V gene: TRBV5-1
clone size: -
D gene: -
J gene: TRBJ1-5
CDR3 length: 14
CDR3 protein: CASSAGSNNQPQHF
CDR3 DNA: TGCGCCAGCAGCGCTGGGAGCAATAATCAGCCCCAGCATTTT

V gene: TRBV27
clone size: -
D gene: TRBD1
J gene: TRBJ1-1
CDR3 length: 18
CDR3 protein: CASSLRLTGAQRNTEAFF
CDR3 DNA: TGTGCCAGCAGTTTACGGTTGACAGGGGCGCAGAGGAACACTGAAGCTTTCTTT

V gene: TRBV2
clone size: -
D gene: -
J gene: TRBJ1-1
CDR3 length: 13
CDR3 protein: CASSERGDTEAFF
CDR3 DNA: TGTGCCAGCAGTGAACGAGGGGACACTGAAGCTTTCTTT

V gene: TRBV19
clone size: -
D gene: -
J gene: TRBJ2-6
CDR3 length: 17
CDR3 protein: CASSTIDRTAGANVLTF
CDR3 DNA: TGTGCCAGTAGTACGATCGACAGGACTGCCGGGGCCAACGTCCTGACTTTC

V gene: TRBV9
clone size: -
D gene: -
J gene: TRBJ2-1
CDR3 length: 14
CDR3 protein: CASSVAPARNEQFF
CDR3 DNA: TGTGCCAGCAGCGTAGCCCCGGCCCGCAATGAGCAGTTCTTC

V gene: TRBV11-1
clone size: -
D gene: -
J gene: TRBJ1-1
CDR3 length: 13
CDR3 protein: CATRAGLNTEAFF
CDR3 DNA: TGTGCCACCAGGGCGGGTCTGAACACTGAAGCTTTCTTT

V gene: TRBV6-5
clone size: -
D gene: -
J gene: TRBJ1-1
CDR3 length: 12
CDR3 protein: CASRQRYTEAFF
CDR3 DNA: TGTGCCAGCCGACAGCGATACACTGAAGCTTTCTTT

V gene: TRBV28
clone size: -
D gene: -
J gene: TRBJ1-1
CDR3 length: 16
CDR3 protein: CASSSDRSGMNTEAFF
CDR3 DNA: TGTGCCAGCAGCTCTGACAGGTCCGGAATGAACACTGAAGCTTTCTTT

V gene: TRBV18
clone size: -
D gene: -
J gene: TRBJ1-1
CDR3 length: 14
CDR3 protein: CASSPAVKNTEAFF
CDR3 DNA: TGTGCCAGCTCACCAGCGGTCAAGAACACTGAAGCTTTCTTT

V gene: TRBV29-1
clone size: -
D gene: -
J gene: TRBJ2-7
CDR3 length: 13
CDR3 protein: CSVAGGAIYEQYF
CDR3 DNA: TGCAGCGTTGCCGGAGGGGCAATCTACGAGCAGTACTTC

V gene: TRBV7-9
clone size: once
D gene: TRBD2
J gene: TRBJ2-7
CDR3 length: 18
CDR3 protein: CASSLVGTSGASSYEQYF
CDR3 DNA: TGTGCCAGCAGCTTAGTAGGGACTAGCGGCGCAAGCTCCTACGAGCAGTACTTC

V gene: TRBV6-1
clone size: once
D gene: -
J gene: TRBJ1-4
CDR3 length: 15
CDR3 protein: CASSGVGVTNEKLFF
CDR3 DNA: TGTGCCAGCAGTGGGGTGGGGGTCACTAATGAAAAACTGTTTTTT

V gene: TRBV2
clone size: -
D gene: -
J gene: TRBJ1-5
CDR3 length: 18
CDR3 protein: CASSLWEIGHTSNQPQHF
CDR3 DNA: TGTGCCAGCAGCTTGTGGGAGATAGGCCACACCAGCAATCAGCCCCAGCATTTT

V gene: TRBV28
clone size: -
D gene: -
J gene: TRBJ1-5
CDR3 length: 15
CDR3 protein: CASTSGTPSNQPQHF
CDR3 DNA: TGTGCCAGCACCTCAGGGACACCTAGCAATCAGCCCCAGCATTTT

V gene: TRBV15
clone size: -
D gene: -
J gene: TRBJ1-2
CDR3 length: 11
CDR3 protein: CATSQGYGYTF
CDR3 DNA: TGTGCCACCTCCCAAGGCTATGGCTACACCTTC

V gene: TRBV5-1
clone size: -
D gene: TRBD1
J gene: TRBJ2-7
CDR3 length: 16
CDR3 protein: CASSLALTGAPYEQYF
CDR3 DNA: TGCGCCAGCAGCTTGGCTTTAACAGGGGCCCCCTACGAGCAGTACTTC

V gene: TRBV19
clone size: -
D gene: TRBD1
J gene: TRBJ2-1
CDR3 length: 15
CDR3 protein: CASSRQGAYYNEQFF
CDR3 DNA: TGTGCCAGTAGTAGACAGGGGGCATACTACAATGAGCAGTTCTTC

V gene: TRBV2
clone size: -
D gene: TRBD1
J gene: TRBJ1-1
CDR3 length: 14
CDR3 protein: CASGQGHLNTEAFF
CDR3 DNA: TGTGCCAGCGGACAGGGACATTTGAACACTGAAGCTTTCTTT

V gene: TRBV4-2
clone size: -
D gene: -
J gene: TRBJ1-2
CDR3 length: 21
CDR3 protein: CASSQEGQGRRKGSPNYGYTF
CDR3 DNA: TGTGCCAGCAGCCAAGAGGGCCAGGGCAGAAGGAAGGGCTCACCTAACTATGGCTACACCTTC

V gene: TRBV7-3
clone size: -
D gene: -
J gene: TRBJ1-5
CDR3 length: 13
CDR3 protein: CASSRGGNQPQHF
CDR3 DNA: TGTGCCAGCAGTAGAGGGGGCAATCAGCCCCAGCATTTT

V gene: TRBV19
clone size: once
D gene: -
J gene: TRBJ2-5
CDR3 length: 14
CDR3 protein: CASTARTFGETQYF
CDR3 DNA: TGTGCCAGTACCGCCCGGACGTTCGGGGAGACCCAGTACTTC

V gene: TRBV5-1
clone size: -
D gene: -
J gene: TRBJ1-1
CDR3 length: 23
CDR3 protein: CASSLRGLGIYEQYFGPGTEAFF
CDR3 DNA: -

V gene: TRBV7-9
clone size: once
D gene: TRBD1
J gene: TRBJ1-5
CDR3 length: 15
CDR3 protein: CASSPGTGGNQPQHF
CDR3 DNA: TGTGCCAGCAGCCCGGGGACAGGAGGCAATCAGCCCCAGCATTTT

V gene: TRBV2
clone size: -
D gene: -
J gene: TRBJ2-7
CDR3 length: 16
CDR3 protein: CASCRVKGWGSYEQYF
CDR3 DNA: TGTGCCAGCTGCAGAGTCAAGGGTTGGGGGTCCTACGAGCAGTACTTC

V gene: TRBV28
clone size: -
D gene: TRBD1
J gene: TRBJ1-5
CDR3 length: 15
CDR3 protein: CASLTGTGGRQPQHF
CDR3 DNA: TGTGCCAGTTTGACCGGGACAGGGGGCCGTCAGCCCCAGCATTTT

V gene: TRBV7-3
clone size: -
D gene: -
J gene: TRBJ2-3
CDR3 length: 17
CDR3 protein: CASSLTDTGYSTDTQYF
CDR3 DNA: TGTGCCAGCAGCTTAACGGATACAGGGTATTCTACAGATACGCAGTATTTT

V gene: TRBV7-6
clone size: -
D gene: TRBD1
J gene: TRBJ1-1
CDR3 length: 15
CDR3 protein: CASSPRTGLNTEAFF
CDR3 DNA: TGTGCCAGCAGCCCCAGGACAGGCTTGAACACTGAAGCTTTCTTT

V gene: TRBV28
clone size: -
D gene: -
J gene: TRBJ2-7
CDR3 length: 14
CDR3 protein: CASSLGTELYEQYF
CDR3 DNA: TGTGCCAGCAGTTTAGGGACCGAACTCTACGAGCAGTACTTC

V gene: TRBV6-1
clone size: -
D gene: -
J gene: TRBJ2-5
CDR3 length: 12
CDR3 protein: CASRRAQETQYF
CDR3 DNA: TGTGCCAGCAGAAGGGCCCAAGAGACCCAGTACTTC

V gene: TRBV9
clone size: -
D gene: -
J gene: TRBJ2-3
CDR3 length: 16
CDR3 protein: CASSVGGLSGTDTQYF
CDR3 DNA: TGTGCCAGCAGCGTAGGGGGCCTTTCTGGCACAGATACGCAGTATTTT

V gene: TRBV14
clone size: -
D gene: -
J gene: TRBJ1-1
CDR3 length: 13
CDR3 protein: CASSLLGNTEAFF
CDR3 DNA: TGTGCCAGCAGCCTCCTGGGGAACACTGAAGCTTTCTTT